Listed here are 8 T cell receptor beta chains from one sample, sequenced in a study of identical twins. TCRdb itself ran the 5' RACE reads through MiXCR, one entry per CDR3 protein. In the table there are 250,000 or so distinct CDR3 sequences, about 9% of which are singletons. The same data also went into a second study, on yellow fever vaccine responses in identical twins.

The sequenced sample consisted of CD8+ T cells sorted from blood. The source of these receptors is a woman between 18 and 29 years old in good health.

A few counts support this clonotype. The chain has TRBV7-9 and TRBJ1-4; the D gene is possibly TRBD1 (6 bases). The CDR3 is 14 residues long. V was clipped by 3 bases and J by 6 bases, with 11 bases between them. Germline V gene data show CDR1 as SEHNR and CDR2 as FQNEAQ (reference sequence). CDR3: CASSFAGADEKLFF. The CDR3 nucleotides read TGTGCCAGCAGCTTCGCAGGGGCCGATGAAAAACTGTTTTTT.

This clonotype was detected only a few times. The gene calls are TRBV4-3 and TRBJ2-1; no reliable D call. Germline CDR1 and CDR2: LGHNA and YSLEER. The CDR3 loop spans 16 amino acids. V lost 2 bases and J 4 bases, leaving 15 bases between the germline ends. CDR3 loop: CASSQRTTSPYNEQFF. The CDR3 coding sequence is TGCGCCAGCAGCCAACGGACGACCTCTCCATACAATGAGCAGTTCTTC.

In this sample, this clonotype turned up a few times. The gene calls are TRBV7-9 and TRBJ1-5; D call uncertain. In germline, CDR1 is SEHNR, CDR2 FQNEAQ (reference sequence). CDR3 length: 14 amino acids. The V and J ends lost 5 bases and 5 bases respectively, with 13 bases between them. CDR3 region: CASSLLGVDQPQHF. CDR3 nucleotide sequence: TGTGCCAGCAGCCTCCTCGGGGTTGATCAGCCCCAGCATTTT.

This clonotype was counted at least ten times. The chain is built from TRBV4-1 and TRBJ2-7; D possibly matches TRBD1 or TRBD2 (5 bases each). CDR1 MGHRA and CDR2 YSYEKL come from the germline V gene. Trimming took off 0 bases at V and 5 bases at J, with 5 bases between the two ends. The CDR3 has 12 amino acids. The CDR3: CASSQEGDEQYF. CDR3 coding DNA: TGCGCCAGCAGCCAAGAGGGGGACGAGCAGTACTTC.

This clonotype was observed a few times. The chain uses TRBV11-2 and TRBJ2-5; D gene ambiguous. The V end lost 4 bases, the J end lost 5 bases, and 14 bases lay between the germline ends. Germline values: CDR1 SGHAT, CDR2 FQNNGV. This CDR3 has 14 residues. CDR3 residues: CASSSKPWAETQYF. In nucleotides, the CDR3 is TGTGCCAGCAGCTCCAAACCGTGGGCGGAGACCCAGTACTTC. The complete variable domain, with remaining parts taken from reference TRBV11-2 and TRBJ2-5, reads EAGVAQSPRYKIIEKRQSVAFWCNPISGHATLYWYQQILGQGPKLLIQFQNNGVVDDSQLPKDRFSAERLKGVDSTLKIQPAKLEDSAVYLCASSSKPWAETQYFGPGTRLLVL.

This clonotype came up a few times. The chain combines TRBV27 with TRBJ1-5; no definite D call. This CDR3 has 16 residues. V was clipped by 5 bases and J by 1 base, with 15 bases between them. Germline V CDR1 and CDR2: MNHEY, SMNVEV (reference sequence). The CDR3 DNA reads TGTGCCAGCAGTCCCCGGGGAGGCCGAAGCAATCAGCCCCAGCATTTT. Its translation: CASSPRGGRSNQPQHF.

This clonotype came up a few times. This chain connects TRBV7-8 to TRBJ2-7; D call uncertain. V lost 4 bases and J 2 bases, leaving 15 bases between the germline ends. CDR1 and CDR2 from the germline V gene are SGHVS and FQNEAQ. The CDR3 loop spans 15 amino acids. The CDR3 here is CASSSRTLATYEQYF. In nucleotides, the CDR3 is TGTGCCAGCAGCTCCCGAACGCTTGCAACCTACGAGCAGTACTTC.

There are many counts of this clonotype. This chain joins TRBV5-1 and TRBJ2-5, with D maybe TRBD1 (6 bases). The ends were cut back, 1 base at V and 1 base at J, with 8 bases in the middle. Per germline, CDR1 SGHRS and CDR2 YFSETQ. There are 14 residues in the CDR3. The CDR3 DNA is TGCGCCAGCAGCTTGTGGACAGCCCAAGAGACCCAGTACTTC. Translated, it gives CASSLWTAQETQYF.